These T cell receptor beta chains were read from a single sample in a study of graft-versus-host responses after intestinal transplantation. These receptors' targets are unknown. The repertoire was sequenced with immunoSEQ multiplex PCR; TCRdb's copy has only in-frame clones and lacks some. The data hold about 96,000 clones, with more than 90% observed a single time. The sequenced sample was unstimulated CD4+ T cells sorted from spleen or lymph node cells, obtained before intestinal transplant. The receptors stem from a human donor who received an intestinal transplant. Both conserved end residues are part of each CDR3. Each record gives: V gene, clone size, D gene, J gene, CDR3 DNA, CDR3 protein. The D gene is left open where the match is weak. Some rows mark clone size as missing; the rest say once, few, many or name a class of expanded clone.

TRBV5-8	NA	NA	TRBJ2-5	TGTGCCAGCAGCCCCTACCGGGAGTATCAAGAGACCCAGTACTTC	CASSPYREYQETQYF
TRBV7-9	NA	NA	TRBJ2-1	TGTGCCAGCAGCTTAACCGGGCCCTCGTCTTTCTTC	CASSLTGPSSFF
TRBV19	NA	TRBD1	TRBJ2-5	TGTGCCAGTAGTTTGGACAGGGGGCGCATAGAGACCCAGTACTTC	CASSLDRGRIETQYF
TRBV15	NA	TRBD2	TRBJ2-3	TGTGCCACCAGCAGAGACCGATCCGGGACTAACACAGATACGCAGTATTTT	CATSRDRSGTNTDTQYF
TRBV7-8	few	NA	TRBJ2-7	TGTGCCAGCAGCTTAGTCAGGGGTACTTACGAGCAGTACTTC	CASSLVRGTYEQYF
TRBV2	NA	NA	TRBJ1-5	TGTGCCAGCAGTAAATTACAGGGTAGGGGCAATCAGCCCCAGCATTTT	CASSKLQGRGNQPQHF
TRBV4-1	NA	TRBD1	TRBJ1-3	TGCGCCAGCAGCCGAAGCGGACAGGGAGGAAACACCATATATTTT	CASSRSGQGGNTIYF
TRBV6-1	NA	NA	TRBJ1-3	TGTGCCAGCAGCCTTGACAGGAGCTCTGGAAACACCATATATTTT	CASSLDRSSGNTIYF
TRBV29-1	NA	NA	TRBJ2-1	TGCAGCGTTGAAGGGGGTTTCTACAATGAGCAGTTCTTC	CSVEGGFYNEQFF
TRBV30	NA	NA	TRBJ2-1	TGTGCCTGCAGACCTACCAGGGATGAGCAGTTCTTC	CACRPTRDEQFF
TRBV27	NA	TRBD2	TRBJ2-7	TGTGCCAGCAGTCCCAGACTAGCGGGATCCTACGAGCAGTACTTC	CASSPRLAGSYEQYF
TRBV27	NA	TRBD2	TRBJ2-1	TGTGCCAGCAGTTTGACAACTAGCGGGATGAGTGAGCAGTTCTTC	CASSLTTSGMSEQFF
TRBV9	NA	NA	TRBJ2-1	TGTGCCAGCAGCGTAGTATCCTCCAATGAGCAGTTCTTC	CASSVVSSNEQFF
TRBV30	NA	NA	TRBJ1-2	TGTGCCTGGAGTGTACGAGGGACCGGCTACACCTTC	CAWSVRGTGYTF
TRBV5-1	NA	NA	TRBJ2-3	TGCGCCAGCAGCCCTAGCTCTAGCACAGATACGCAGTATTTT	CASSPSSSTDTQYF
TRBV6-5	once	NA	TRBJ1-1	TGTGCCAGCAGGTCCGGGCCGAACACTGAAGCTTTCTTT	CASRSGPNTEAFF
TRBV15	NA	NA	TRBJ2-5	TGTGCCACCAGCTGGCCGGGAAGCGGTCAAGAGACCCAGTACTTC	CATSWPGSGQETQYF
TRBV10-2	NA	NA	TRBJ2-5	TGCGCCAGCAGTGACGTTCGGGTTCAAGAGACCCAGTACTTC	CASSDVRVQETQYF
TRBV7-9	NA	NA	TRBJ2-4	TGTGCCAGCAGCTTAGGTTTCGGCAGGGAGATGTACTTC	CASSLGFGREMYF
TRBV19	NA	TRBD1	TRBJ1-1	TGTGCCAGTAGGAATCAAGGGGGCGCGGGCACTGAAGCTTTCTTT	CASRNQGGAGTEAFF
TRBV28	NA	NA	TRBJ1-1	TGTGCCAGCAGTCTAATTAGGTCCACTGAAGCTTTCTTT	CASSLIRSTEAFF
TRBV30	NA	TRBD2	TRBJ2-7	TGTGCCTGGAGTGATGGGACTAGCGGCCTCTACGAGCAGTACTTC	CAWSDGTSGLYEQYF
TRBV5-1	NA	NA	TRBJ2-7	TGCGCCAGCAGCTTGCAGGGGATGGTAAGCTACGAGCAGTACTTC	CASSLQGMVSYEQYF
TRBV6-5	NA	NA	TRBJ2-5	TGTGCCAGCAGCGTTACCGTGGTCCAAAGGGCCCAGTACTTC	CASSVTVVQRAQYF
TRBV19	NA	NA	TRBJ2-3	TGTGCCAGTCGCGTTGGGGGAGGACCAGATACGCAGTATTTT	CASRVGGGPDTQYF
TRBV2	NA	TRBD1	TRBJ2-7	TGTGCCAGCAACCGGGACAGGCTCTACGAGCAGTACTTC	CASNRDRLYEQYF
TRBV5-1	NA	NA	TRBJ2-3	TGCGCCAGCAGCTTGAACAGACAGGTAAGCACAGATACGCAGTATTTT	CASSLNRQVSTDTQYF
TRBV25-1	NA	NA	TRBJ2-1	TGTGCCAGCAGTGAAGGGGTCAATGAGCAGTTCTTC	CASSEGVNEQFF
TRBV18	NA	TRBD1	TRBJ2-2	TGTGCCAGCTCACCTCCGGGACAGGGGGTCCTCGGGGAGCTGTTTTTT	CASSPPGQGVLGELFF
TRBV29-1	NA	NA	TRBJ2-7	TGCAGCGTAGGGGTGACCTACGAGCAGTACTTC	CSVGVTYEQYF
TRBV2	once	NA	TRBJ2-3	TGTGCCAGCAGTGTGCAGGGTGTGAATACGCAGTATTTT	CASSVQGVNTQYF
TRBV6-5	once	NA	TRBJ2-7	TGTGCCAGCAGTTTAATGGGCGGGACCTACGAGCAGTACTTC	CASSLMGGTYEQYF
TRBV5-1	NA	NA	TRBJ2-7	TGCGCCAGCAGCTTGATCCTTGGAGGGTACTCCTACGAGCAGTACTTC	CASSLILGGYSYEQYF
TRBV5-1	NA	TRBD1	TRBJ2-4	TGCGCCAGCAGCTTGGAGGGACAGGGGAGTCGAAACATTCAGTACTTC	CASSLEGQGSRNIQYF
TRBV4-1	NA	NA	TRBJ2-2	TGCGCCAGCAGCCAAGTGGGGGTCTTGAACACCGGGGAGCTGTTTTTT	CASSQVGVLNTGELFF
TRBV6-5	NA	TRBD1	TRBJ1-5	TGTGCCAGCAGGCGACAGGGGACTTTGAATCAGCCCCAGCATTTT	CASRRQGTLNQPQHF
TRBV11-2	NA	NA	TRBJ1-1	TGTGCCAGCAGCTTAGATGGGCGGGGCCGGTACACTGAAGCTTTCTTT	CASSLDGRGRYTEAFF
TRBV2	NA	TRBD2	TRBJ2-1	TGTGCCAGCAGTGAACTAGCGGGAGGGCCGTACAATGAGCAGTTCTTC	CASSELAGGPYNEQFF
TRBV5-6	NA	NA	TRBJ1-1	TGTGCCAGCAGCTTGTTGACAGGAGAGGAAGCTTTCTTT	CASSLLTGEEAFF
TRBV28	NA	NA	TRBJ1-2	TGTGCCAGCAGTTTAATAGGGAATGACGGCTACACCTTC	CASSLIGNDGYTF
TRBV2	NA	TRBD1	TRBJ2-2	TGTGCCAGCAGTGAGCAGGGGGCGGGGACCGGGGAGCTGTTTTTT	CASSEQGAGTGELFF
TRBV19	NA	NA	TRBJ2-4	TGTGCCAGTAGTACAGGTGGGATAGCCAAAAACATTCAGTACTTC	CASSTGGIAKNIQYF
TRBV19	NA	NA	TRBJ2-3	TGTGCCAGTAGTATAGGCGGCCACGGGACTTCGGATACGCAGTATTTT	CASSIGGHGTSDTQYF
TRBV9	NA	NA	TRBJ2-2	TGTGCCAGCAGCGTAGCCCAGGCCACCGGGGAGCTGTTTTTT	CASSVAQATGELFF
TRBV27	NA	NA	TRBJ1-2	TGTGCCAGCAGGGCGGGGCTGTTCTATGGCTACACCTTC	CASRAGLFYGYTF
TRBV27	NA	NA	TRBJ2-7	TGTGCCAGCAAAGGGCACCCCTACGAGCAGTACTTC	CASKGHPYEQYF
TRBV12-5	few	TRBD1	TRBJ1-1	TGTGCTAGTGGCCCGGGACAGGTCCCGAACACTGAAGCTTTCTTT	CASGPGQVPNTEAFF
TRBV6-6	NA	TRBD1	TRBJ1-2	TGTGCCAGCAGCCGACAGGGGACTAACTATGGCTACACCTTC	CASSRQGTNYGYTF
TRBV7-8	NA	TRBD1	TRBJ1-5	TGTGCCAGCAGCCCGGGACAGTATGATGGTAGCAATCAGCCCCAGCATTTT	CASSPGQYDGSNQPQHF
TRBV6-5	NA	TRBD1	TRBJ1-1	TGTGCCAGCAGTCCCCCAGGGGGGAACACTGAAGCTTTCTTT	CASSPPGGNTEAFF
TRBV18	NA	TRBD1	TRBJ1-5	TGTGCCAGCTCTCCGGGACAGGGGGCGCCGAATCAGCCCCAGCATTTT	CASSPGQGAPNQPQHF
TRBV27	NA	TRBD1	TRBJ1-2	TGTGCCAGCAGTTCCAGGGGGCATGGCTGGGGCTACACCTTC	CASSSRGHGWGYTF
TRBV29-1	NA	NA	TRBJ1-1	TGCAGCGTTGGTCTCGGGGACACTGAAGCTTTCTTT	CSVGLGDTEAFF
TRBV6-5	NA	NA	TRBJ1-6	TGTGCCAGCAGTCTAACAGGGCGCCCTAATTCACCCCTCCACTTT	CASSLTGRPNSPLHF
TRBV5-1	NA	TRBD1	TRBJ2-1	TGCGCCAGCAGCCTCCTAGGGGGCCAAGTCATACATGAGCAGTTCTTC	CASSLLGGQVIHEQFF